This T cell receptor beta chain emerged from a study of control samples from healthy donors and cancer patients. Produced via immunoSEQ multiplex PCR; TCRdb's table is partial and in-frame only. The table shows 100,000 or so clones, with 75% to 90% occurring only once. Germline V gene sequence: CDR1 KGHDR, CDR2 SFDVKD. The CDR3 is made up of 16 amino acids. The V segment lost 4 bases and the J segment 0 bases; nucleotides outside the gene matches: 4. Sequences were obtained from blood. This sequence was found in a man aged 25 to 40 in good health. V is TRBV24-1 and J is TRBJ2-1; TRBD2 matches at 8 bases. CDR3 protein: CATSDQRGSSYNEQFF. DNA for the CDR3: TGTGCCACCAGTGACCAGCGGGGGAGCTCCTACAATGAGCAGTTCTTC.